This is a list of T cell receptor beta chains from one sample in a study of human T cells and chemical hapten exposure. A single record per CDR3 protein comes from TCRdb applying MiXCR to the RACE reads. The sample contains 50,000 to 60,000 distinct CDR3 sequences, approximately 13% of which appear only once. This specimen was whole blood, taken in connection with sensitization to the hapten diphenylcyclopropenone (DPC). The receptors were sampled from a man aged 30 to 39 with alopecia areata. Some clones in this sample may be carry-over from other donors' samples. The CDR3 runs from the conserved cysteine through the conserved F or W. Fields, in order: clone size, V gene, J gene, D gene, CDR3 length, CDR3 protein, CDR3 DNA. D genes are given only for firm matches. A row's size may be missing; if present it is once, few, many or a size class.

clone size: many; V gene: TRBV11-1; J gene: TRBJ1-1; D gene: NA; CDR3 length: 13; CDR3 protein: CASSNTGNTEAFF; CDR3 DNA: TGTGCCAGCAGCAATACAGGGAACACTGAAGCTTTCTTT
clone size: few; V gene: TRBV2; J gene: TRBJ2-3; D gene: NA; CDR3 length: 16; CDR3 protein: CASSELAGYSTDTQYF; CDR3 DNA: TGTGCCAGCAGTGAACTGGCGGGGTATTCCACAGATACGCAGTATTTT
clone size: many; V gene: TRBV7-9; J gene: TRBJ1-1; D gene: NA; CDR3 length: 14; CDR3 protein: CASSLAGGHTEAFF; CDR3 DNA: TGTGCCAGCAGCTTAGCCGGGGGCCACACTGAAGCTTTCTTT
clone size: many; V gene: TRBV7-9; J gene: TRBJ2-5; D gene: TRBD1; CDR3 length: 17; CDR3 protein: CASSPGRRDRYQETQYF; CDR3 DNA: TGTGCCAGCAGCCCGGGCCGCCGGGACAGATACCAAGAGACCCAGTACTTC
clone size: NA; V gene: TRBV6-5; J gene: TRBJ1-2; D gene: TRBD1; CDR3 length: 16; CDR3 protein: CASSYSTGVGIGGYTF; CDR3 DNA: TGTGCCAGCAGTTACTCTACAGGGGTCGGGATCGGTGGCTACACCTTC
clone size: many; V gene: TRBV7-9; J gene: TRBJ1-5; D gene: NA; CDR3 length: 15; CDR3 protein: CASSPSGHFNQPQHF; CDR3 DNA: TGTGCCAGCAGCCCTAGTGGACACTTCAATCAGCCCCAGCATTTT
clone size: few; V gene: TRBV4-3; J gene: TRBJ2-5; D gene: NA; CDR3 length: 14; CDR3 protein: CASSPWDGQETQYF; CDR3 DNA: TGCGCCAGCAGCCCATGGGACGGCCAAGAGACCCAGTACTTC
clone size: NA; V gene: TRBV28; J gene: TRBJ2-7; D gene: NA; CDR3 length: 16; CDR3 protein: CASRASWTPSTYEQYF; CDR3 DNA: TGTGCCAGCAGGGCCTCTTGGACACCCTCAACCTACGAGCAGTACTTC
clone size: many; V gene: TRBV5-6; J gene: TRBJ2-4; D gene: TRBD2; CDR3 length: 16; CDR3 protein: CASSMLAGVGQNIQYF; CDR3 DNA: TGTGCCAGCAGTATGCTAGCGGGGGTTGGTCAAAACATTCAGTACTTC
clone size: NA; V gene: TRBV9; J gene: TRBJ1-2; D gene: NA; CDR3 length: 13; CDR3 protein: CASSADDGYGYTF; CDR3 DNA: TGTGCCAGCAGCGCAGATGACGGCTATGGCTACACCTTC
clone size: NA; V gene: TRBV4-2; J gene: TRBJ2-5; D gene: TRBD1; CDR3 length: 16; CDR3 protein: CASSQGDRDRQETQYF; CDR3 DNA: TGTGCCAGCAGCCAAGGGGACAGGGATCGGCAAGAGACCCAGTACTTC
clone size: NA; V gene: TRBV30; J gene: TRBJ1-1; D gene: TRBD1; CDR3 length: 13; CDR3 protein: CAFLDRAGTEAFF; CDR3 DNA: TGTGCCTTCCTGGACAGGGCGGGGACTGAAGCTTTCTTT
clone size: NA; V gene: TRBV9; J gene: TRBJ1-5; D gene: NA; CDR3 length: 14; CDR3 protein: CASAIGDNNQPQHF; CDR3 DNA: TGTGCCAGCGCTATAGGGGATAACAATCAGCCCCAGCATTTT
clone size: NA; V gene: TRBV6-1; J gene: TRBJ1-1; D gene: TRBD1; CDR3 length: 13; CDR3 protein: CASSPTGGTEAFF; CDR3 DNA: TGTGCCAGCAGCCCTACAGGGGGCACTGAAGCTTTCTTT
clone size: few; V gene: TRBV27; J gene: TRBJ2-3; D gene: TRBD1; CDR3 length: 16; CDR3 protein: CASSRRDRGARDTQYF; CDR3 DNA: TGTGCCAGCAGCCGCCGGGACAGGGGGGCTCGGGATACGCAGTATTTT
clone size: NA; V gene: TRBV2; J gene: TRBJ1-1; D gene: NA; CDR3 length: 12; CDR3 protein: CASSSETGEAFF; CDR3 DNA: TGTGCCAGCAGCTCAGAGACAGGTGAAGCTTTCTTT
clone size: few; V gene: TRBV18; J gene: TRBJ2-5; D gene: NA; CDR3 length: 14; CDR3 protein: CASSPPGNTETQYF; CDR3 DNA: TGTGCCAGCTCACCACCGGGAAACACAGAGACCCAGTACTTC
clone size: NA; V gene: TRBV7-9; J gene: TRBJ2-1; D gene: NA; CDR3 length: 16; CDR3 protein: CASSNFRVRSYNEQFF; CDR3 DNA: TGTGCCAGCAGCAACTTCAGGGTTCGGTCCTACAATGAGCAGTTCTTC
clone size: few; V gene: TRBV10-3; J gene: TRBJ2-5; D gene: NA; CDR3 length: 12; CDR3 protein: CATRRGQETQYF; CDR3 DNA: TGTGCCACCCGCAGAGGGCAAGAGACCCAGTACTTC
clone size: many; V gene: TRBV2; J gene: TRBJ2-1; D gene: NA; CDR3 length: 13; CDR3 protein: CASIRGPYNEQFF; CDR3 DNA: TGTGCCAGCATCCGGGGGCCCTACAATGAGCAGTTCTTC
clone size: NA; V gene: TRBV10-3; J gene: TRBJ1-1; D gene: NA; CDR3 length: 13; CDR3 protein: CAISGGVNTEAFF; CDR3 DNA: TGTGCCATCAGTGGAGGAGTGAACACTGAAGCTTTCTTT
clone size: few; V gene: TRBV7-9; J gene: TRBJ1-2; D gene: TRBD1; CDR3 length: 14; CDR3 protein: CASSLWTGPYGYTF; CDR3 DNA: TGTGCCAGCAGCCTCTGGACAGGGCCCTATGGCTACACCTTC
clone size: few; V gene: TRBV12-3/TRBV12-4; J gene: TRBJ2-3; D gene: NA; CDR3 length: 15; CDR3 protein: CASSLEGGGTDTQYF; CDR3 DNA: TGTGCCAGCAGTTTAGAGGGGGGGGGCACAGATACGCAGTATTTT
clone size: few; V gene: TRBV20-1; J gene: TRBJ1-1; D gene: NA; CDR3 length: 13; CDR3 protein: CSAPRPLDTEAFF; CDR3 DNA: TGCAGTGCCCCCCGGCCGCTGGACACTGAAGCTTTCTTT